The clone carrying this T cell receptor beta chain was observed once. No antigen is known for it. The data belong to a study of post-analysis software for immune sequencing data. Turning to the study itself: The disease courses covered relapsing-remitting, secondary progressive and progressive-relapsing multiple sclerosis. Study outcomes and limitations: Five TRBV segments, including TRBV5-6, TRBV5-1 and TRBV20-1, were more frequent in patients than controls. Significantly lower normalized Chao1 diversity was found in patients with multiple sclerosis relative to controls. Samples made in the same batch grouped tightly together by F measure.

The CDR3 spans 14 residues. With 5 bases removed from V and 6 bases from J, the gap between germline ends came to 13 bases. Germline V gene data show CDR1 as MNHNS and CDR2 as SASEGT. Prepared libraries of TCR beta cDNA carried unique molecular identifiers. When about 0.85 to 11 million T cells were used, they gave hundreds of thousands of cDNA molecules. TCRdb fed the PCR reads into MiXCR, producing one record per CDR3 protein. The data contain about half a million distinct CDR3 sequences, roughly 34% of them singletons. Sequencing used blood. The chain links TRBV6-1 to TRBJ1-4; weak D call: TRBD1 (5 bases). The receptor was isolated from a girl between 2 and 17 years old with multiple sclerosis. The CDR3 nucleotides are TGTGCCAGCAGTCCCGGTGGGGACGATGAAAAACTGTTTTTT. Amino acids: CASSPGGDDEKLFF.